Listed below are T cell receptor beta chains from one sample, sequenced in a study of T cells in Graves' hyperthyroidism and ophthalmopathy. TCRdb recomputed calls from the multiplex PCR reads with MiXCR, one row per CDR3 protein. The sample yields 350,000 to 450,000 distinct CDR3 sequences, about 14% seen once. The sample taken for sequencing was blood. The source of these receptors is a woman between 55 and 75 years old with Graves' hyperthyroidism. CDR3s include the opening cysteine and the closing phenylalanine or tryptophan. A D gene is named only where the DNA matches it firmly. Not all rows give a size; the values are once, few, many and, for expanded clones, a class.

clone size: many; D gene: .; V gene: TRBV7-8; J gene: TRBJ2-7; CDR3 protein: CASSIGAVGDILPEQYF; CDR3 DNA: TGTGCCAGCAGCATAGGGGCCGTGGGGGACATCTTGCCCGAGCAGTACTTC
clone size: many; D gene: .; V gene: TRBV7-8; J gene: TRBJ2-7; CDR3 protein: CASSPARLTGYEQYF; CDR3 DNA: TGTGCCAGCAGCCCCGCCCGGCTTACGGGATACGAGCAGTACTTC
clone size: many; D gene: TRBD1; V gene: TRBV18; J gene: TRBJ2-2; CDR3 protein: CASSPRRTGGDTTGELFF; CDR3 DNA: TGTGCCAGCTCACCGAGACGGACAGGGGGCGATACCACCGGGGAGCTGTTTTTT
clone size: many; D gene: .; V gene: TRBV11-2; J gene: TRBJ2-7; CDR3 protein: CASSLEVYYEQYF; CDR3 DNA: TGTGCCAGCAGCTTAGAGGTCTACTACGAGCAGTACTTC
clone size: many; D gene: TRBD1; V gene: TRBV7-2; J gene: TRBJ1-5; CDR3 protein: CASSFTGTASNQPQHF; CDR3 DNA: TGTGCCAGCAGCTTCACCGGGACAGCCAGCAATCAGCCCCAGCATTTT
clone size: many; D gene: .; V gene: TRBV3-1; J gene: TRBJ2-5; CDR3 protein: CASSLPSYVQETQYF; CDR3 DNA: TGTGCCAGCAGCCTACCATCTTACGTCCAAGAGACCCAGTACTTC
clone size: many; D gene: .; V gene: TRBV28; J gene: TRBJ1-2; CDR3 protein: CASSFLPGTAGYTF; CDR3 DNA: TGTGCCAGCAGTTTTCTGCCCGGGACGGCCGGCTACACCTTC
clone size: once; D gene: .; V gene: TRBV6-2/TRBV6-3; J gene: TRBJ1-2; CDR3 protein: CASSYKDYGYTF; CDR3 DNA: TGTGCCAGCAGTTATAAGGACTATGGCTACACCTTC
clone size: .; D gene: TRBD1; V gene: TRBV5-1; J gene: TRBJ1-1; CDR3 protein: CASSHGTGGRGTEAFF; CDR3 DNA: TGCGCCAGCAGCCATGGGACAGGGGGACGGGGAACTGAAGCTTTCTTT
clone size: many; D gene: .; V gene: TRBV7-3; J gene: TRBJ2-1; CDR3 protein: CASSDLPGTEQFF; CDR3 DNA: TGTGCCAGCAGTGACTTGCCGGGGACTGAGCAGTTCTTC
clone size: .; D gene: .; V gene: TRBV24-1; J gene: TRBJ2-6; CDR3 protein: CATSGSVGANVLTF; CDR3 DNA: TGTGCCACCAGTGGGAGTGTTGGGGCCAACGTCCTGACTTTC
clone size: few; D gene: TRBD2; V gene: TRBV6-1; J gene: TRBJ2-3; CDR3 protein: CASSYWSGISTDTQYF; CDR3 DNA: TGTGCCAGCAGTTACTGGAGCGGGATTAGCACAGATACGCAGTATTTT
clone size: many; D gene: TRBD2; V gene: TRBV29-1; J gene: TRBJ2-5; CDR3 protein: CSVELALAGLRETQYF; CDR3 DNA: TGCAGCGTTGAGCTGGCGCTAGCGGGCCTCCGAGAGACCCAGTACTTC
clone size: .; D gene: TRBD1; V gene: TRBV5-6; J gene: TRBJ1-5; CDR3 protein: CASSLGTGFSQPQHF; CDR3 DNA: TGTGCCAGCAGCTTGGGGACAGGGTTTAGTCAGCCCCAGCATTTT
clone size: .; D gene: .; V gene: TRBV30; J gene: TRBJ2-4; CDR3 protein: CAWGGGGTVKNIQYF; CDR3 DNA: TGTGCCTGGGGGGGAGGGGGGACAGTCAAAAACATTCAGTACTTC
clone size: .; D gene: TRBD1; V gene: TRBV27; J gene: TRBJ1-5; CDR3 protein: CASSSRQGPNQPQHF; CDR3 DNA: TGTGCCAGCAGTTCCCGACAGGGCCCAAATCAGCCCCAGCATTTT
clone size: many; D gene: .; V gene: TRBV6-1; J gene: TRBJ2-7; CDR3 protein: CASRPGGGRSSYEQYF; CDR3 DNA: TGTGCCAGCAGACCAGGGGGAGGGCGAAGCTCCTACGAGCAGTACTTC
clone size: .; D gene: .; V gene: TRBV5-1; J gene: TRBJ2-6; CDR3 protein: CASSFSPPGSGANVLTF; CDR3 DNA: TGCGCCAGCAGCTTTTCCCCTCCGGGAAGTGGGGCCAACGTCCTGACTTTC
clone size: many; D gene: .; V gene: TRBV27; J gene: TRBJ2-1; CDR3 protein: CASSGGAEQFF; CDR3 DNA: TGTGCCAGCAGCGGGGGAGCTGAGCAGTTCTTC
clone size: many; D gene: .; V gene: TRBV5-1; J gene: TRBJ2-3; CDR3 protein: CASSPGQSAATSTDTQYF; CDR3 DNA: TGCGCCAGCAGCCCCGGACAGTCGGCCGCCACTAGCACAGATACGCAGTATTTT
clone size: few; D gene: TRBD2; V gene: TRBV9; J gene: TRBJ2-3; CDR3 protein: CASSVEAGMWADTQYF; CDR3 DNA: TGTGCCAGCAGCGTAGAAGCGGGAATGTGGGCAGATACGCAGTATTTT
clone size: .; D gene: .; V gene: TRBV10-2; J gene: TRBJ1-1; CDR3 protein: CASSSRNAEAFF; CDR3 DNA: TGCGCCAGCAGCTCCAGGAATGCTGAAGCTTTCTTT
clone size: many; D gene: .; V gene: TRBV12-3/TRBV12-4; J gene: TRBJ2-7; CDR3 protein: CASSFAPPSEQYF; CDR3 DNA: TGTGCCAGCAGTTTCGCCCCCCCTAGCGAGCAGTACTTC
clone size: many; D gene: TRBD2; V gene: TRBV11-1; J gene: TRBJ2-2; CDR3 protein: CASSLASAGGRTGELFF; CDR3 DNA: TGTGCCAGCAGCTTAGCATCTGCGGGAGGGCGGACCGGGGAGCTGTTTTTT
clone size: many; D gene: TRBD2; V gene: TRBV20-1; J gene: TRBJ2-7; CDR3 protein: CSASDASGRNSYEQYF; CDR3 DNA: TGCAGTGCTAGTGACGCTAGCGGGAGGAACTCCTACGAGCAGTACTTC